Listed here are 30 T cell receptor beta chains from one sample, sequenced in a study of cytomegalovirus exposure and HLA in healthy donors. The repertoire was sequenced with immunoSEQ multiplex PCR; TCRdb's copy has only in-frame clones and lacks some. The sample consists of 100,000 to 120,000 clones, roughly 90% of them appearing once. Sample: PBMCs. The receptors originated from a woman in her 30s in good health and CMV-seropositive.

The chain recombines TRBV14 with TRBJ2-3, with a tentative D call TRBD2 (5 bases). The germline V gene has CDR1 SGHDN and CDR2 FVKESK. This CDR3 spans 15 amino acids. Trimming shortened V by 1 base and J by 2 bases, and 10 bases separated the two germline ends. The CDR3, as DNA: TGTGCCAGCAGCCAAGCGACGGGGTACACAGATACGCAGTATTTT. Amino acids: CASSQATGYTDTQYF. Drawing the rest from reference TRBV14 and TRBJ2-3, the complete variable domain is EAGVTQFPSHSVIEKGQTVTLRCDPISGHDNLYWYRRVMGKEIKFLLHFVKESKQDESGMPNNRFLAERTGGTYSTLKVQPAELEDSGVYFCASSQATGYTDTQYFGPGTRLTVL.

V gene TRBV30 combines with J gene TRBJ2-3, with D maybe TRBD1 (7 bases). Germline-derived CDR1 and CDR2 are GTSNPN and SVGIG (reference sequence). V lost 5 bases to trimming and J lost 7 bases, with 10 bases between them. The CDR3 extends over 11 amino acids. CDR3 DNA: TGTGCCTGGGCAGGGGGGAATACGCAGTATTTT. Residues: CAWAGGNTQYF.

The chain recombines TRBV4-1 with TRBJ2-2; D might be TRBD2 (6 bases). V lost 1 base and J 2 bases, leaving 11 bases between the germline ends. Germline V gene data show CDR1 as MGHRA and CDR2 as YSYEKL. CDR3 length: 16 residues. The CDR3 region is CASSQGGTLNTGELFF. In DNA, the CDR3 is TGCGCCAGCAGCCAAGGCGGGACTCTAAACACCGGGGAGCTGTTTTTT.

This clone was seen only once. This chain joins TRBV6-5 and TRBJ1-4; D is undetermined. CDR3 length: 12 residues. V was shortened by 3 bases and J by 13 bases, with 12 bases between the two germline ends. CDR1 is MNHEY, CDR2 SVGAGI, per germline. This CDR3 reads CASSYSGERLFF. The CDR3 bases are TGTGCCAGCAGTTATAGTGGGGAGAGACTGTTTTTT.

This rearrangement joins TRBV6-1 to TRBJ2-1, with 9 bases that match TRBD2. This CDR3 region has 15 residues. Trimming took 4 bases from V and 0 from J; bases not matched to a gene: 1. Germline-derived CDR1 and CDR2 are MNHNS and SASEGT. For the CDR3, the DNA is TGTGCCAGCAGTGTGACTAGCGGCTCCTACAATGAGCAGTTCTTC. Protein product: CASSVTSGSYNEQFF.

The J gene is TRBJ2-1, the V gene TRBV6-6; possibly TRBD1 for D (5 bases). Per the germline V gene, CDR1 is MNHNY and CDR2 is SVGAGI (reference sequence). The ends were cut back, 7 bases at V and 10 bases at J, with 14 bases in the middle. The CDR3 loop spans 12 amino acids. CDR3 sequence (DNA): TGTGCCAGCACCACAACAGGAGCCGAGCAGTTCTTC. Its protein is CASTTTGAEQFF.

This clone has only one observation. V usage is TRBV30 and J usage is TRBJ1-5, with TRBD1 identical over 7 bases. The CDR3 runs 13 residues. Germline assignment: CDR1 GTSNPN and CDR2 SVGIG (reference sequence). Trimming removed 5 bases from V and 3 bases from J; junction bases left unmatched: 4. The CDR3 DNA reads as TGTGCCTGGTCGGGACAGCACAATCAGCCCCAGCATTTT. Amino acids: CAWSGQHNQPQHF.

J is TRBJ2-3 and V is TRBV9; 7 nucleotides align to TRBD1. CDR3 length: 16 amino acids. Trimming at V came to 4 bases and at J to 4 bases, leaving 12 bases not matched to a gene. The germline V gene has CDR1 SGDLS and CDR2 YYNGEE. The CDR3 bases are TGTGCCAGCAGCACGACCCCACAGGGGCAGGCAGATACGCAGTATTTT. This gives the protein CASSTTPQGQADTQYF.

This sequence joins TRBV18 and TRBJ2-5, with D tentatively TRBD2 (5 bases). V was shortened by 3 bases and J by 3 bases, with 23 bases between the two germline ends. This CDR3 comprises 18 residues. Germline values: CDR1 KGHSH, CDR2 LQKENI. The CDR3 protein is CASSPNSPRGYQKETQYF. The CDR3 DNA sequence: TGTGCCAGCTCACCTAATAGTCCTCGGGGATATCAAAAAGAGACCCAGTACTTC. Full variable domain (rest looked up from reference TRBV18 and TRBJ2-5): NAGVMQNPRHLVRRRGQEARLRCSPMKGHSHVYWYRQLPEEGLKFMVYLQKENIIDESGMPKERFSAEFPKEGPSILRIQQVVRGDSAAYFCASSPNSPRGYQKETQYFGPGTRLLVL.

The chain has TRBV29-1 and TRBJ2-1; perhaps TRBD2 as D (5 bases). Trimming took 5 bases from V and 9 from J, leaving 8 bases between them. Germline assignment: CDR1 SQVTM and CDR2 ANQGSEA. This CDR3 has 10 residues. The DNA for the CDR3 is TGCAGCGTTAGGACTTTTGAGCAGTTCTTC. Amino acids: CSVRTFEQFF.

The rearrangement links TRBV11-2 to TRBJ2-2, with 11 bases identical to TRBD2. The junction had 7 bases not matched to a gene; V was cut back by 6 bases and J by 4 bases. CDR3 length equals 16 residues. The germline V gene encodes CDR1 SGHAT and CDR2 FQNNGV. The CDR3 DNA reads as TGTGCCAGCAGATCGGGACTAGCGGACCCCACCGGGGAGCTGTTTTTT. Translated: CASRSGLADPTGELFF.

The rearrangement joins TRBV5-4 to TRBJ2-1, with D perhaps matching TRBD2 (6 bases). This CDR3 region has 17 residues. V was clipped by 1 base and J by 9 bases, with 23 bases between them. Germline V gene data show CDR1 as SGHNT and CDR2 as YYREEE (reference sequence). CDR3 residues: CASSLHLSTRSRGEQFF. For the CDR3, the DNA is TGTGCCAGCAGCTTGCATCTTTCGACTAGATCGAGGGGTGAGCAGTTCTTC.

The chain recombines TRBV30 with TRBJ1-6, with TRBD1 identical over 9 bases. The CDR3 has 15 amino acids. Trimming at V came to 3 bases and at J to 7 bases, leaving 7 bases not matched to a gene. Germline V gene data show CDR1 as GTSNPN and CDR2 as SVGIG (reference sequence). The CDR3: CAWRGQGGSNSPLHF. The DNA of the CDR3 is TGTGCCTGGAGGGGACAGGGAGGGTCCAATTCACCCCTCCACTTT.

The chain couples TRBV28 to TRBJ1-1; possibly TRBD1 for D (5 bases). From germline, CDR1 is MDHEN and CDR2 SYDVKM. This CDR3 has 13 amino acids. Trimming took 6 bases from V and 5 from J, leaving 13 bases between them. The CDR3 coding sequence is TGTGCCAGCAGGCTCTTTCGACAGACTGAAGCTTTCTTT. Its protein product is CASRLFRQTEAFF. Complete variable domain (other parts from reference TRBV28 and TRBJ1-1): DVKVTQSSRYLVKRTGEKVFLECVQDMDHENMFWYRQDPGLGLRLIYFSYDVKMKEKGDIPEGYSVSREKKERFSLILESASTNQTSMYLCASRLFRQTEAFFGQGTRLTVV.

The rearrangement links TRBV9 to TRBJ2-3; 9 nucleotides align to TRBD2. V shed 1 base and J 0 bases; nucleotides not matched to a gene: 0. This CDR3 region has 15 residues. Germline V lookup: CDR1 SGDLS, CDR2 YYNGEE. CDR3 region: CASSVLAGSTDTQYF. In DNA form, the CDR3 reads TGTGCCAGCAGCGTACTAGCGGGGAGCACAGATACGCAGTATTTT.

This clone has just one count. The chain combines TRBV4-3 with TRBJ2-3; the match to TRBD2 covers 8 bases. V trimming: 0 bases; J trimming: 6 bases; junction bases outside the gene matches: 8. The germline V gene has CDR1 LGHNA and CDR2 YSLEER. CDR3 length: 16 residues. Written as DNA, the CDR3 is TGCGCCAGCAGCCAAGACATGGGCGGCGGGGGGGATACGCAGTATTTT. Translating it yields CASSQDMGGGGDTQYF.

The chain carries TRBV29-1 and TRBJ1-1; D ambiguous. From germline, CDR1 is SQVTM and CDR2 ANQGSEA. The V and J ends lost 3 bases and 5 bases respectively, with 10 bases between them. The CDR3 is 12 amino acids. DNA for the CDR3: TGCAGCGTTGAGTTCGACGGGACTGAAGCTTTCTTT. Encoded protein: CSVEFDGTEAFF.

This chain links TRBV20-1 with TRBJ2-7, with D tentatively TRBD1 (6 bases). Germline CDR1 reads DFQATT; CDR2 reads SNEGSKA (reference sequence). The CDR3 is 11 amino acids. Deletions cut 5 bases from V and 6 bases from J, with 11 bases between. The CDR3 nucleotides are TGCAGTGCTTGGGGGCAGGTCGAGCAGTACTTC. Protein product: CSAWGQVEQYF.

The chain carries TRBV29-1 and TRBJ2-7; TRBD2 matches 8 bases. The V gene's germline CDR1 is SQVTM and CDR2 ANQGSEA. V lost 6 bases, J lost 3 bases, and 7 bases stayed unmatched. The CDR3 spans 13 residues. CDR3 coding DNA: TGCAGCGTGCGGGGGGACACTTACTACGAGCAGTACTTC. It translates to CSVRGDTYYEQYF.

This clone was observed a single time. This chain links TRBV25-1 with TRBJ2-2; 10 bases are shared with TRBD1. The CDR3 is 15 residues long. Germline CDR1 is MGHDK and CDR2 is SYGVNS. The V gene end was trimmed by 2 bases and the J gene end by 6 bases; junction bases not matched to a gene: 3. The CDR3 is CASSEPGTGAGELFF. CDR3 DNA: TGTGCCAGCAGTGAACCCGGGACAGGGGCCGGGGAGCTGTTTTTT. The entire variable domain, with the rest obtained from reference TRBV25-1 and TRBJ2-2, is as follows: EADIYQTPRYLVIGTGKKITLECSQTMGHDKMYWYQQDPGMELHLIHYSYGVNSTEKGDLSSESTVSRIRTEHFPLTLESARPSHTSQYLCASSEPGTGAGELFFGEGSRLTVL.

This rearrangement joins TRBV30 to TRBJ2-3, with 7 positions matching TRBD2. Germline CDR1 and CDR2: GTSNPN and SVGIG (reference sequence). This CDR3 has 15 amino acids. J was trimmed by 4 bases and V by 4 bases; bases with no gene match: 11. The CDR3, as DNA: TGTGCCTGGACGCCCTTTGGCGGGAGCGCAGATACGCAGTATTTT. Protein product: CAWTPFGGSADTQYF.

This chain joins TRBV27 and TRBJ2-1; perhaps TRBD1 as D (5 bases). In germline, CDR1 is MNHEY, CDR2 SMNVEV (reference sequence). V dropped 6 bases and J dropped 2 bases, with 11 bases sitting between them. The CDR3 has 14 amino acids. The CDR3 here is CASSPKTAYNEQFF. The CDR3, as DNA: TGTGCCAGCAGCCCGAAGACAGCCTACAATGAGCAGTTCTTC.

V usage is TRBV7-3 and J usage is TRBJ2-1, with D uncertain. The V gene's germline CDR1 is SGHTA and CDR2 FQGTGA. CDR3 length equals 14 residues. V lost 5 bases and J lost 10, with 18 bases in between. CDR3 coding DNA: TGTGCCAGCAGCCTCACCTGGCTTACAAAAGAGCAGTTCTTC. Its protein product is CASSLTWLTKEQFF.

The chain links TRBV4-2 to TRBJ2-3; D is possibly TRBD2 (5 bases). Per the germline V gene, CDR1 is LGHNA and CDR2 is YNFKEQ. The CDR3 is made up of 14 amino acids. V lost 1 base to trimming and J lost 4 bases, with 9 bases between them. The CDR3 spells CASSQGEQADTQYF. The CDR3 coding sequence is TGTGCCAGCAGCCAAGGGGAGCAAGCAGATACGCAGTATTTT.

This sequence joins TRBV6-1 and TRBJ2-2; D not resolved. CDR3 length: 14 amino acids. V was cut by 3 bases and J by 6 bases, with 11 bases left in between. Germline values: CDR1 MNHNS, CDR2 SASEGT. The CDR3 loop is CASSEIRFSGELFF. The CDR3 DNA follows: TGTGCCAGCAGTGAGATCCGGTTCTCCGGGGAGCTGTTTTTT.

This clone was counted between two and nine times. The V call is TRBV29-1, the J call TRBJ2-2; the D gene is possibly TRBD2 (6 bases). The CDR3 totals 14 residues. The V gene's germline CDR1 is SQVTM and CDR2 ANQGSEA. Trimming removed 7 bases from V and 0 bases from J, with 12 bases in between. The CDR3 DNA follows: TGCAGCGCCCGGCGGGACTCGAACACCGGGGAGCTGTTTTTT. Translation: CSARRDSNTGELFF.

This clone was recorded once. The chain joins TRBV5-1 to TRBJ2-2; 8 nucleotides agree with TRBD1. Looked up from germline, CDR1 is SGHRS and CDR2 is YFSETQ. V lost 0 bases, J lost 5 bases, and 0 bases stayed unmatched. CDR3 length equals 14 residues. The CDR3 protein is CASSLGTGTGELFF. The CDR3, as DNA: TGCGCCAGCAGCTTGGGGACAGGGACCGGGGAGCTGTTTTTT. The full variable domain, rest sourced from reference TRBV5-1 and TRBJ2-2, is KAGVTQTPRYLIKTRGQQVTLSCSPISGHRSVSWYQQTPGQGLQFLFEYFSETQRNKGNFPGRFSGRQFSNSRSEMNVSTLELGDSALYLCASSLGTGTGELFFGEGSRLTVL.

The chain recombines TRBV5-1 with TRBJ2-2; D not certain. Germline values: CDR1 SGHRS, CDR2 YFSETQ. V was cut by 0 bases and J by 5 bases, with 14 bases left in between. The CDR3 runs to 16 residues. The CDR3 bases are TGCGCCAGCAGCTTGGCTCTCCTTCGAGAGACCGGGGAGCTGTTTTTT. Translated, it gives CASSLALLRETGELFF.

The rearrangement joins TRBV15 to TRBJ2-1; 10 nucleotides align to TRBD2. This CDR3 has 16 amino acids. The J segment lost 10 bases and the V segment lost 0 bases, leaving 9 bases of the junction unmatched. Germline V lookup: CDR1 LNHNV, CDR2 YYDKDF (reference sequence). CDR3 loop: CATSRDIGLAAREQFF. CDR3 in DNA: TGTGCCACCAGCAGAGATATAGGACTAGCGGCGAGGGAGCAGTTCTTC.

The CDR3 spells CASSLKGAGEQYF. The CDR3 DNA is TGTGCCAGCAGCTTGAAGGGGGCGGGTGAGCAGTACTTC. The V and J genes are TRBV7-6 and TRBJ2-7; 7 positions match TRBD1. Trimming cost V 3 bases and J 7 bases; bases outside gene matches: 6. The CDR3 consists of 13 residues. The V gene's germline CDR1 is SGHVS and CDR2 FNYEAQ. Full variable domain (outside the CDR3, taken from reference TRBV7-6 and TRBJ2-7): GAGVSQSPRYKVTKRGQDVALRCDPISGHVSLYWYRQALGQGPEFLTYFNYEAQQDKSGLPNDRFSAERPEGSISTLTIQRTEQRDSAMYRCASSLKGAGEQYFGPGTRLTVT.